The next 29 T cell receptor beta chains were all read from a single sample in a study of cytomegalovirus exposure and HLA in healthy donors (dated by TCRdb to the late 2010s). Libraries came from the immunoSEQ multiplex PCR assay. The multiplex PCR relied on a mix of 60 forward primers for TCR Vbeta segments and 13 reverse primers for TCR Jbeta segments. Held by TCRdb, this immuneACCESS table contains in-frame sequences only and omits some clones. Under half of the omission traces to an unresolved V gene where checked; the cause of the rest is unknown. The sample table lists roughly 150,000 clones, about 72% of them with a count of one. The top ten clones comprise around 1.4% of the sample. The sample was PBMCs. The source of these receptors is a male donor in good health and CMV-seronegative.

This clone was detected only a few times. The chain uses TRBV7-2 and TRBJ1-3; 10 nucleotides match TRBD1. Germline CDR1 is SGHTA and CDR2 is FQGNSA. Trimming removed 5 bases from V and 0 bases from J; junction bases left unmatched: 4. This CDR3 spans 16 amino acids. This chain's CDR3 is CASSTRTGGSGNTIYF. CDR3 sequence (DNA): TGTGCCAGCAGCACCCGGACAGGGGGCTCTGGAAACACCATATATTTT.

The V and J genes are TRBV27 and TRBJ1-2; 7 nucleotides align to TRBD1. The ends lost 4 bases at V and 0 bases at J; junction bases unmatched: 5. Germline-derived CDR1 and CDR2 are MNHEY and SMNVEV (reference sequence). This CDR3 region has 15 residues. CDR3 bases: TGTGCCAGCAGTTCCCGGGACAGAGCTAACTATGGCTACACCTTC. Its protein is CASSSRDRANYGYTF.

V gene TRBV28 combines with J gene TRBJ1-5; 11 bases align to TRBD1. The length of the CDR3 is 16 residues. Germline V gene lookup returns CDR1 MDHEN and CDR2 SYDVKM. With 6 bases clipped from V and 2 bases from J, the junction kept 6 bases outside the gene matches. CDR3 DNA sequence: TGTGCCAGCAGCCCCAAGGGACAGGGGGGCAATCAGCCCCAGCATTTT. Protein sequence: CASSPKGQGGNQPQHF.

CDR3 protein: CASSRRESYEQYF. DNA for the CDR3: TGCGCCAGCAGCCGGCGGGAGTCCTACGAGCAGTACTTC. J is TRBJ2-5 and V is TRBV4-1; 7 bases map to TRBD2. The end of the DNA is better explained by TRBJ2-7, so the J call may be wrong. Germline CDR1 is MGHRA and CDR2 is YSYEKL. The CDR3 spans 13 residues.

As regards this clone: The junction departs from germline at one end; a sequencing error may be responsible. The chain combines TRBV4-1 with TRBJ1-5; no clear D gene. The CDR3 contains 15 residues. Germline assignment: CDR1 MGHRA and CDR2 YSYEKL. The DNA for the CDR3 is TGCGCCAGCAGCCAAGATCGAGGGTACAATCGGCCCCAGCATTTT. Its protein is CASSQDRGYNRPQHF.

This chain links TRBV29-1 with TRBJ1-1; maybe TRBD1 (5 bases). Between the trimmed V and J ends, which lost 7 bases and 4 bases, there was a span of 16 bases. This CDR3 region has 13 residues. Germline CDR1 reads SQVTM; CDR2 reads ANQGSEA. CDR3 nucleotides: TGCAGCGCTGACGGACGGGGGGGCACTGAAGCTTTCTTT. Its protein product is CSADGRGGTEAFF. Complete variable domain (other parts from reference TRBV29-1 and TRBJ1-1): SAVISQKPSRDICQRGTSLTIQCQVDSQVTMMFWYRQQPGQSLTLIATANQGSEATYESGFVIDKFPISRPNLTFSTLTVSNMSPEDSSIYLCSADGRGGTEAFFGQGTRLTVV.

V is TRBV5-6 and J is TRBJ2-2; TRBD2 agrees at 8 bases. V lost 4 bases, J lost 2 bases, and 10 bases stayed unmatched. CDR3 length equals 17 residues. Germline CDR1 is SGHDT and CDR2 is YYEEEE. CDR3 region: CASSLLGAGGNTGELFF. The CDR3 nucleotides are TGTGCCAGCAGCCTACTTGGGGCGGGAGGTAACACCGGGGAGCTGTTTTTT. Supplemented by reference TRBV5-6 and TRBJ2-2, the full variable domain reads DAGVTQSPTHLIKTRGQQVTLRCSPKSGHDTVSWYQQALGQGPQFIFQYYEEEERQRGNFPDRFSGHQFPNYSSELNVNALLLGDSALYLCASSLLGAGGNTGELFFGEGSRLTVL.

This chain links TRBV10-3 with TRBJ1-5, with TRBD1 matching over 10 bases. Germline CDR1 ENHRY, CDR2 SYGVKD. The CDR3 totals 16 residues. J gave up 5 bases and V 3 bases, and 7 bases lay outside the gene matches. Written as DNA, the CDR3 is TGTGCCATCAGTGACGGTGACAGGGGGCACGATCAGCCCCAGCATTTT. It translates to CAISDGDRGHDQPQHF.

The gene calls are TRBV5-6 and TRBJ2-7; D call uncertain. The germline V and J ends were trimmed by 2 bases and 2 bases, with 5 bases remaining between them. The CDR3 runs to 12 residues. CDR1 SGHDT and CDR2 YYEEEE come from the germline V gene. CDR3: CASSFQAYEQYF. The DNA for the CDR3 is TGTGCCAGCAGCTTCCAGGCCTACGAGCAGTACTTC.

V and J are TRBV7-3 and TRBJ1-4, with 8 bases lining up with TRBD1. V gave up 5 bases and J gave up 3 bases; unmatched junction bases: 5. CDR3 length: 15 residues. Germline lookup yields CDR1 SGHTA and CDR2 FQGTGA. CDR3 DNA sequence: TGTGCCAGCAGCCAGACAGGGGCCGCTAATGAAAAACTGTTTTTT. Translation gives CASSQTGAANEKLFF.

The chain combines TRBV5-4 with TRBJ2-5; no definite D call. CDR1 and CDR2 from the germline V gene are SGHNT and YYREEE (reference sequence). Trimming removed 2 bases from V and 5 bases from J, with 10 bases in between. CDR3 length equals 13 residues. The CDR3 DNA follows: TGTGCCAGCAGCTTTGCGGATGCGGAGACCCAGTACTTC. The encoded protein is CASSFADAETQYF.

The V gene is TRBV7-2, the J gene TRBJ2-5, with TRBD2 as a possible D gene (6 bases). Germline V CDR1 and CDR2: SGHTA, FQGNSA. The CDR3 loop spans 14 amino acids. With 3 bases removed from V and 1 base from J, the gap between germline ends came to 9 bases. CDR3 loop: CASSFSGSQETQYF. CDR3 DNA sequence: TGTGCCAGCAGCTTTAGCGGAAGCCAAGAGACCCAGTACTTC. Based on the CDR3 plus reference TRBV7-2 and TRBJ2-5, the full variable domain is GAGVSQSPSNKVTEKGKDVELRCDPISGHTALYWYRQSLGQGLEFLIYFQGNSAPDKSGLPSDRFSAERTGGSVSTLTIQRTQQEDSAVYLCASSFSGSQETQYFGPGTRLLVL.

V gene TRBV7-2 combines with J gene TRBJ1-5, with no clear D. From germline, CDR1 is SGHTA and CDR2 FQGNSA. CDR3 size: 14 residues. V dropped 1 base and J dropped 5 bases, with 9 bases sitting between them. The CDR3 here is CASSLVVIDQPQHF. In DNA, the CDR3 is TGTGCCAGCAGCTTAGTAGTTATCGATCAGCCCCAGCATTTT. Full variable domain (outside the CDR3, taken from reference TRBV7-2 and TRBJ1-5): GAGVSQSPSNKVTEKGKDVELRCDPISGHTALYWYRQSLGQGLEFLIYFQGNSAPDKSGLPSDRFSAERTGGSVSTLTIQRTQQEDSAVYLCASSLVVIDQPQHFGDGTRLSIL.

The chain has TRBV6-5 and TRBJ1-1; no clear D. The CDR3 length is 14 residues. Germline lookup yields CDR1 MNHEY and CDR2 SVGAGI. V dropped 3 bases and J dropped 3 bases, with 11 bases sitting between them. CDR3 coding DNA: TGTGCCAGCAGTTATACTGCGGAATACACTGAAGCTTTCTTT. It encodes CASSYTAEYTEAFF.

The chain combines TRBV6-1 with TRBJ2-7, with a tentative D call TRBD2 (5 bases). V was shortened by 4 bases and J by 0 bases, with 10 bases between the two germline ends. This CDR3 comprises 14 residues. Germline assignment: CDR1 MNHNS and CDR2 SASEGT. For the CDR3, the DNA is TGTGCCAGCAGTGTTCCGGGGAGCTCCTACGAGCAGTACTTC. Residues: CASSVPGSSYEQYF.

The chain recombines TRBV25-1 with TRBJ1-3; the D is unclear. Per the germline V gene, CDR1 is MGHDK and CDR2 is SYGVNS. There are 12 residues in the CDR3. With 4 bases removed from V and 4 bases from J, the gap between germline ends came to 5 bases. The CDR3 region is CASSAFGNTIYF. Here the CDR3 DNA reads TGTGCCAGCAGTGCGTTCGGAAACACCATATATTTT.

CDR3 in DNA: TGTGCCAGCAGCTCAACTAGCGGGCCCTACAATGAGCAGTTCTTC. Protein: CASSSTSGPYNEQFF. The V call is TRBV7-3, the J call TRBJ2-1; TRBD2 aligns across 9 bases. V was pared by 4 bases and J by 2 bases, with 3 bases of the junction left unmatched. The V gene's germline CDR1 is SGHTA and CDR2 FQGTGA. This CDR3 has 15 amino acids. Complete variable domain (other parts from reference TRBV7-3 and TRBJ2-1): GAGVSQTPSNKVTEKGKYVELRCDPISGHTALYWYRQSLGQGPEFLIYFQGTGAADDSGLPNDRFFAVRPEGSVSTLKIQRTERGDSAVYLCASSSTSGPYNEQFFGPGTRLTVL.

The gene calls are TRBV5-6 and TRBJ2-1; 14 bases are a match to TRBD2. The CDR3 consists of 15 residues. V shed 4 bases, J shed 9 bases, and the junction held 6 bases outside the gene matches. CDR1 is SGHDT, CDR2 YYEEEE, per germline. The CDR3 sequence: CASSPGLAGDGEQFF. The CDR3 coding sequence is TGTGCCAGCAGCCCGGGACTAGCGGGAGATGGTGAGCAGTTCTTC.

This clone was found many times. This sequence joins TRBV30 and TRBJ1-1; tentative D call: TRBD1 (5 bases). The CDR3 is 11 residues long. V lost 3 bases and J 11 bases, leaving 13 bases between the germline ends. Germline assignment: CDR1 GTSNPN and CDR2 SVGIG (reference sequence). CDR3 DNA: TGTGCCTGGAGACAGGCCGGGTGGGCTTTCTTT. Amino acid sequence: CAWRQAGWAFF. Full variable domain (missing parts from reference TRBV30 and TRBJ1-1): SQTIHQWPATLVQPVGSPLSLECTVEGTSNPNLYWYRQAAGRGLQLLFYSVGIGQISSEVPQNLSASRPQDRQFILSSKKLLLSDSGFYLCAWRQAGWAFFGQGTRLTVV.

The rearrangement uses TRBV6-1 and TRBJ1-2, with D possibly matching TRBD1 (6 bases). The germline V gene has CDR1 MNHNS and CDR2 SASEGT. This CDR3 has 15 amino acids. The V and J ends lost 8 bases and 4 bases respectively, with 20 bases between them. The CDR3 protein is CASPGGFGERYGYTF. In DNA form, the CDR3 reads TGTGCCAGCCCGGGGGGCTTCGGGGAGCGCTATGGCTACACCTTC.

J is TRBJ1-2 and V is TRBV10-3, with a possible D match to TRBD1 (5 bases). The CDR3 is 12 amino acids. Trimming left V 7 bases short and J 3 bases short, with 9 bases between. The V gene's germline CDR1 is ENHRY and CDR2 SYGVKD. The chain's CDR3 is CAINGGYYGYTF. The CDR3 DNA is TGTGCCATCAACGGGGGGTACTATGGCTACACCTTC.

This chain uses TRBV7-9 with TRBJ2-7; 7 nucleotides line up with TRBD2. J lost 1 base, V lost 5 bases, and 8 bases had no gene match. The CDR3 is 15 amino acids. CDR1 is SEHNR, CDR2 FQNEAQ, per germline (reference sequence). Written as DNA, the CDR3 is TGTGCCAGCAGCGGAACTAGCGCCCCTTCCTACGAGCAGTACTTC. As protein: CASSGTSAPSYEQYF.

The chain has TRBV5-1 and TRBJ1-2; weak D call: TRBD1 (5 bases). The length of the CDR3 is 13 residues. CDR1 and CDR2 (germline): SGHRS, YFSETQ. V was clipped by 0 bases and J by 8 bases, with 11 bases between them. In DNA, the CDR3 is TGCGCCAGCAGCTTGGGCCCAGGGTCGGGCTACACCTTC. As protein: CASSLGPGSGYTF.

This clone was seen only once. The gene calls are TRBV11-3 and TRBJ1-1; D call uncertain. V lost 1 base to trimming and J lost 0 bases, with 9 bases between them. Per the germline V gene, CDR1 is SGHNT and CDR2 is YENEEA. This CDR3 contains 15 residues. This chain's CDR3 is CASSLGGIMNTEAFF. In DNA form, the CDR3 reads TGTGCCAGCAGCTTAGGAGGGATCATGAACACTGAAGCTTTCTTT.

The count of this clone is one. V usage is TRBV11-3 and J usage is TRBJ1-1; tentatively, D is TRBD1 (6 bases). The germline V gene encodes CDR1 SGHNT and CDR2 YENEEA. CDR3 length equals 15 residues. V gave up 5 bases and J gave up 3 bases, with 16 bases separating them. CDR3 nucleotides: TGTGCCAGCAGCGCGAACGAGGACAGATACACTGAAGCTTTCTTT. It encodes CASSANEDRYTEAFF.

The CDR3 region is CASSRTGTEAFF. The CDR3 nucleotides read TGTGCCAGTAGTAGAACAGGTACTGAAGCTTTCTTT. J is TRBJ1-1 and V is TRBV19; perhaps TRBD1 as D (5 bases). The CDR3 has 12 residues. Per germline, CDR1 LNHDA and CDR2 SQIVND (reference sequence). The ends were cut back, 4 bases at V and 5 bases at J, with 8 bases in the middle.

V usage is TRBV6-6 and J usage is TRBJ2-3, with TRBD1 matching 9 bases. CDR3 length equals 16 residues. The junction had 3 bases not matched to a gene; V was cut back by 0 bases and J by 2 bases. Germline values: CDR1 MNHNY, CDR2 SVGAGI (reference sequence). Written as DNA, the CDR3 is TGTGCCAGCAGTTACTCTACAGGGGGCCTCACAGATACGCAGTATTTT. It yields the protein CASSYSTGGLTDTQYF.

The chain joins TRBV19 to TRBJ2-1; 13 nucleotides agree with TRBD2. Germline lookup yields CDR1 LNHDA and CDR2 SQIVND (reference sequence). The ends lost 8 bases at V and 7 bases at J; junction bases unmatched: 5. The CDR3 spans 14 residues. This chain's CDR3 is CASSTSGRGNEQFF. CDR3 coding DNA: TGTGCCAGTTCTACTAGCGGGAGGGGGAATGAGCAGTTCTTC.

This clone has a single count. J is TRBJ2-3 and V is TRBV6-1, with 8 nucleotides matching TRBD2. This CDR3 has 16 residues. V was pared by 3 bases and J by 5 bases, with 10 bases of the junction left unmatched. From germline, CDR1 is MNHNS and CDR2 SASEGT. The CDR3 loop is CASSDEREIGGDTQYF. The CDR3 nucleotides are TGTGCCAGCAGTGACGAGCGGGAGATCGGAGGAGATACGCAGTATTTT.